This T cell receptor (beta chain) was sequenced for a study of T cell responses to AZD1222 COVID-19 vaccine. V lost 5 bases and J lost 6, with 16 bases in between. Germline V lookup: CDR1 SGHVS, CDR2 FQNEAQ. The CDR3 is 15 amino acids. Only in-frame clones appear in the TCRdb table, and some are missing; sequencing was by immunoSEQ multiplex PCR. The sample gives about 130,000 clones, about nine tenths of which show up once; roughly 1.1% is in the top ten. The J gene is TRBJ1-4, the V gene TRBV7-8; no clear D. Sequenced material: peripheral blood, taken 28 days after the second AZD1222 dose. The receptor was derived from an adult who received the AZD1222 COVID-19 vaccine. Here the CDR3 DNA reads TGTGCCAGCAGCCTTACAGCCTCATTTGATGAAAAACTGTTTTTT. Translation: CASSLTASFDEKLFF. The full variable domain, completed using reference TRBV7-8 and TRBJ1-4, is GAGVSQSPRYKVAKRGQDVALRCDPISGHVSLFWYQQALGQGPEFLTYFQNEAQLDKSGLPSDRFFAERPEGSVSTLKIQRTQQEDSAVYLCASSLTASFDEKLFFGSGTQLSVL.